The rows below give T cell receptor beta chains drawn from one sample of a study of cytomegalovirus exposure and HLA in healthy donors. TCRdb's copy holds only in-frame clones and misses some; the assay was immunoSEQ multiplex PCR. Among 90,000 to 100,000 clones, approximately 80% were seen once, and the ten largest hold approximately 8%. The sequencing sample was made of PBMCs. Receptors were obtained from a female donor in good health and CMV-seronegative. The CDR3 runs from the conserved cysteine through the conserved F or W. The order of the fields is V gene, J gene, D gene, clone size, CDR3 DNA, CDR3 protein. D genes are given only for firm matches. Size is omitted from some rows. Given values are once, few, many or a class for expanded clones.

v_gene: TRBV7-3; j_gene: TRBJ1-6; d_gene: TRBD1; abundance: -; CDR3nt: TGTTCCAGCAGCTTATTGCCCAGGGGGAATAATTCACCCCTCCACTTT; CDR3aa: CSSSLLPRGNNSPLHF
v_gene: TRBV5-1; j_gene: TRBJ2-1; d_gene: TRBD2; abundance: -; CDR3nt: TGCGCCAGCAGCTTGGCTATCAACCTATATAGCGGGAGGCTATCCTCCTACAATGAGCAGTTCTTC; CDR3aa: CASSLAINLYSGRLSSYNEQFF
v_gene: TRBV6-5; j_gene: TRBJ2-5; d_gene: -; abundance: -; CDR3nt: TGTGCCAGCAGAGAGACGGGATGGGAGACCCAGTACTTC; CDR3aa: CASRETGWETQYF
v_gene: TRBV5-4; j_gene: TRBJ2-3; d_gene: TRBD2; abundance: once; CDR3nt: TGTGCCAGCAGCTTGGGGGGGGGAGTCAGGACCGATACGCAGTATTTT; CDR3aa: CASSLGGGVRTDTQYF
v_gene: TRBV7-9; j_gene: TRBJ1-4; d_gene: -; abundance: -; CDR3nt: TGTGCCAGCGGAGGCAGCCGATCAACTAATGAAAAACTGTTTTTT; CDR3aa: CASGGSRSTNEKLFF
v_gene: TRBV7-8; j_gene: TRBJ2-3; d_gene: -; abundance: -; CDR3nt: TGTGCCAGCAGCTTCCCGAGCACAGATACGCAGTATTTT; CDR3aa: CASSFPSTDTQYF
v_gene: TRBV28; j_gene: TRBJ2-1; d_gene: TRBD2; abundance: -; CDR3nt: TGTGCCAGCAGGGGGGGGGATGAGCAGTTCTTC; CDR3aa: CASRGGDEQFF
v_gene: TRBV5-6; j_gene: TRBJ1-2; d_gene: -; abundance: once; CDR3nt: TGTGCCAGCAGCTTGTCAGGGGCCAGGACAGATAGCTATGGCTACACCTTC; CDR3aa: CASSLSGARTDSYGYTF
v_gene: TRBV6-1; j_gene: TRBJ1-5; d_gene: -; abundance: few; CDR3nt: TGTGCCAGCAGTGGGGGCCCCAATCAGCCCCAGCATTTT; CDR3aa: CASSGGPNQPQHF
v_gene: TRBV6-1; j_gene: TRBJ2-3; d_gene: TRBD2; abundance: -; CDR3nt: TGTGCCAGCAGTGAAGATTGGTCTAGCGGGAGGACAGATACGCAGTATTTT; CDR3aa: CASSEDWSSGRTDTQYF
v_gene: TRBV28; j_gene: TRBJ1-1; d_gene: -; abundance: -; CDR3nt: TGTGCCAGCAGTTTATCCGGGGTTCGGGACACTGAAGCTTTCTTT; CDR3aa: CASSLSGVRDTEAFF
v_gene: TRBV2; j_gene: TRBJ2-5; d_gene: -; abundance: -; CDR3nt: TGTGCCAGCAGTGAGAGGAGGGCAGAGACCCAGTACTTC; CDR3aa: CASSERRAETQYF
v_gene: TRBV28; j_gene: TRBJ2-6; d_gene: -; abundance: -; CDR3nt: TGTGCCAGCAGTTGGACCCGGGGGAAGTCTGGGGCCAACGTCCTGACTTTC; CDR3aa: CASSWTRGKSGANVLTF
v_gene: TRBV7-2; j_gene: TRBJ1-1; d_gene: -; abundance: once; CDR3nt: TGTGCCAGCAGCACCTCCAGGAACACTGAAGCTTTCTTT; CDR3aa: CASSTSRNTEAFF
v_gene: TRBV19; j_gene: TRBJ2-2; d_gene: TRBD2; abundance: -; CDR3nt: TGTGCCAGTAGTAATCCTAGCGGGGGGGCCATTGGGGAGCTGTTTTTT; CDR3aa: CASSNPSGGAIGELFF
v_gene: TRBV7-6; j_gene: TRBJ1-3; d_gene: -; abundance: -; CDR3nt: TGTGCCAGCAGCCCAGGACAGAACCCTGGAAACACCATATATTTT; CDR3aa: CASSPGQNPGNTIYF